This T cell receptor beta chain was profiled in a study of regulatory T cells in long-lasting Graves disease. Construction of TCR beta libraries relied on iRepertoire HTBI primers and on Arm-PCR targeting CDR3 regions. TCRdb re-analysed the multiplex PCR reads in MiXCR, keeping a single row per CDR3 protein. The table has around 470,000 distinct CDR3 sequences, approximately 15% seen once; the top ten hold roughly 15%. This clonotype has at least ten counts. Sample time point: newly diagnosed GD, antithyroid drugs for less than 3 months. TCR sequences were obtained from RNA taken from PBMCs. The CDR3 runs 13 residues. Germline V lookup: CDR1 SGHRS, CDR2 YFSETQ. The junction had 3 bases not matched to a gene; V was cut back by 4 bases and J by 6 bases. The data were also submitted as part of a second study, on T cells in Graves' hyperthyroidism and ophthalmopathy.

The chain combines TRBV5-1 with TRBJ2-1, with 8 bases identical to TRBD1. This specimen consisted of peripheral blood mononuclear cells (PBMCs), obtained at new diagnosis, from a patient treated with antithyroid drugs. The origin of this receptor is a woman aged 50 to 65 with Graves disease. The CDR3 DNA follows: TGCGCCAGCAGCGCCACAGGGGGCAATGAGCAGTTCTTC. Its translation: CASSATGGNEQFF.